This T cell receptor beta chain stems from a study of regulatory T cells in long-lasting Graves disease. Study details: Graves' patients, newly diagnosed, had taken antithyroid drugs under 3 months.

This clonotype was seen many times. With iRepertoire HTBI primers and Arm-PCR of CDR3 regions, TCR beta libraries were built. MiXCR, run by TCRdb on the multiplex PCR reads, gives a single entry per CDR3 protein. The sample records about 430,000 distinct CDR3 sequences, 15% being singletons. Described time point: newly diagnosed GD, antithyroid drugs for less than 3 months. PBMCs provided the RNA from which the TCR library was made. The V and J ends lost 6 bases and 5 bases respectively, with 10 bases between them. This CDR3 has 13 amino acids. Germline CDR1 and CDR2: MDHEN and SYDVKM. These sequences were also reported in another study, on T cells in Graves' hyperthyroidism and ophthalmopathy.

The sample here was peripheral blood mononuclear cells (PBMCs), taken at new diagnosis, from a patient treated with antithyroid drugs. This clonotype was sampled from a woman in her forties with Graves disease. The chain couples TRBV28 to TRBJ1-4; D is perhaps TRBD1 (5 bases). Here the CDR3 DNA reads TGTGCCAGCAGATGGGGCTCAAATGAAAAACTGTTTTTT. Its protein is CASRWGSNEKLFF.